A single sample is the source of the 2 T cell receptor beta chains below, sequenced in a study of CD8+CD57+ T cells in acquired aplastic anemia. TCR beta VDJ and CDR3 profiles were obtained from a genomic DNA template. A single record per CDR3 protein comes from TCRdb applying MiXCR to the reads. The repertoire holds about 71,000 distinct CDR3 sequences, with roughly half as singletons. Sequencing was done on a sample of sorted CD4+, CD8+, or CD8+CD57+ T cells (not recorded which) from PBMCs. These receptors were taken from a human donor in good health, serving as a control.

CDR3 protein: CASSLGRGSGSPLHF. CDR3 DNA: TGTGCCAGCAGCTTGGGGCGGGGATCAGGCTCACCCCTCCACTTT. The V and J genes are TRBV7-9 and TRBJ1-6; a possible D gene is TRBD1 (5 bases). This CDR3 has 15 amino acids. The V gene's germline CDR1 is SEHNR and CDR2 FQNEAQ (reference sequence). V dropped 3 bases and J dropped 10 bases, with 16 bases sitting between them.

The chain recombines TRBV7-6 with TRBJ2-1; TRBD2 might be the D (6 bases). The CDR3 is made up of 14 amino acids. Germline CDR1 and CDR2: SGHVS and FNYEAQ. The germline V and J ends were trimmed by 7 bases and 7 bases, with 17 bases remaining between them. The CDR3 nucleotides read TGTGCCAGCAAGAGCGGGCCCGGGTTTAATGAGCAGTTCTTC. Translating gives CASKSGPGFNEQFF.